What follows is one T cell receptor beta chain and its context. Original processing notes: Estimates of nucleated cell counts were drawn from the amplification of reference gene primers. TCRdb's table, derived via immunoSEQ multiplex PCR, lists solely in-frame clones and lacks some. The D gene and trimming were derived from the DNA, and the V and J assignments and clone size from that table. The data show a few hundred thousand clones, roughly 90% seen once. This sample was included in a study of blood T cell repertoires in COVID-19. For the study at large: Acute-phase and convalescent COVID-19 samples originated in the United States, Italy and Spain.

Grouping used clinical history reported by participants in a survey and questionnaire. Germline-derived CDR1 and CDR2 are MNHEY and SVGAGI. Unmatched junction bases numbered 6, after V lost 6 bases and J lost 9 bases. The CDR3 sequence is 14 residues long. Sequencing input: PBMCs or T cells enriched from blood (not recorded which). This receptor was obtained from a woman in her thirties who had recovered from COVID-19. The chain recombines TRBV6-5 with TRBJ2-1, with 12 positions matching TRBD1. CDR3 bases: TGTGCCAGCAGGTCCGGGACAGGGGGCCTTGAGCAGTTCTTC. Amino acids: CASRSGTGGLEQFF.